This T cell receptor (beta chain) was profiled in a study of shared clonotypes between healthy human individuals. Approximately 32,000 T cell genomes, or approximately 280 ng DNA, went into unsorted PBMC replicate PCRs. Original data processing: From ImmunoSEQ came sequences covering only the junction and carrying no quality scores, so filtering differed. Sequenced by immunoSEQ multiplex PCR; TCRdb stores in-frame clones only, minus some. V and J calls plus clone size are reproduced from that table; the DNA served to infer D and trimming. The sample holds about 510,000 clones; 75% to 85% are singletons and the top ten take over 10%. Study conclusions and caveats: Sequencing depth was expected to affect clonotype sharing among donors.

About this clone itself: What it binds is not known.

This CDR3 comprises 12 residues. Trimming cost V 6 bases and J 9 bases; bases outside gene matches: 8. In germline, CDR1 is SNHLY, CDR2 FYNNEI. Sequencing was carried out using PBMCs. The chain joins TRBV2 to TRBJ2-7; 7 positions match TRBD2. The sequence was obtained from a woman in her thirties or forties in good health. Some clones in this sample may be carry-over from other donors' samples. CDR3 sequence reads: CASRGLWGGQYF. As DNA, the CDR3 is TGTGCCAGCAGGGGCCTCTGGGGGGGGCAGTACTTC.